One sample yielded the 25 T cell receptor beta chains listed below, sequenced in a study of cytomegalovirus exposure and HLA in healthy donors. Primers included in the PCR were 60 Vbeta and 13 Jbeta primers. Libraries were prepared by immunoSEQ multiplex PCR; TCRdb keeps only in-frame clonotypes and omits some of them. The repertoire has about 120,000 clones, approximately 66% of them found once; the top ten carry about 8.3%. Material: PBMCs. These receptors all stem from a woman in her thirties or forties in good health and CMV-seropositive.

This clone was counted a few times. This sequence joins TRBV5-6 and TRBJ2-7, with a tentative D call TRBD2 (6 bases). The CDR3 loop spans 14 amino acids. Per germline, CDR1 SGHDT and CDR2 YYEEEE. The V gene lost 5 bases and the J gene lost 0 bases, with 12 bases spanning the gap. Written as DNA, the CDR3 is TGTGCCAGCAGTGTAGGAGGGCTCTCCTACGAGCAGTACTTC. Translating it yields CASSVGGLSYEQYF.

The CDR3 bases are TGTGCCAGCAGCTCCCAAGATACGCAGTATTTT. This gives the protein CASSSQDTQYF. The chain links TRBV14 to TRBJ2-3; D uncertain. Germline assignment: CDR1 SGHDN and CDR2 FVKESK. V dropped 5 bases and J dropped 5 bases, with 5 bases sitting between them. This CDR3 spans 11 amino acids.

This chain connects TRBV6-6 to TRBJ1-2; a weak D match, TRBD1 (5 bases). The CDR3 contains 14 residues. Deletions cut 8 bases from V and 4 bases from J, with 17 bases between. Germline CDR1 reads MNHNY; CDR2 reads SVGAGI (reference sequence). Here the CDR3 DNA reads TGTGCCAGCCGCCCCGGGGGGGAGGGCTATGGCTACACCTTC. Its protein is CASRPGGEGYGYTF.

The V gene is TRBV29-1, the J gene TRBJ1-2; unclear D gene. Trimming cost V 4 bases and J 0 bases, with 12 bases left between them. CDR1 and CDR2 from the germline V gene are SQVTM and ANQGSEA. The CDR3 sequence is 14 residues long. Written as DNA, the CDR3 is TGCAGCGTTGCCTTTTTCCCCCCTAACTATGGCTACACCTTC. This sequence encodes CSVAFFPPNYGYTF.

In DNA, the CDR3 is TGTGCCAGCAGTTTACCGACAGGGATGAAGGATCAGCCCCAGCATTTT. Its protein product is CASSLPTGMKDQPQHF. The chain joins TRBV28 to TRBJ1-5; TRBD1 matches 7 bases. The V and J ends lost 2 bases and 5 bases, in that order; junction bases with no gene match: 9. CDR1 is MDHEN, CDR2 SYDVKM, per germline. The CDR3 totals 16 residues. The full variable domain, with the rest looked up from reference TRBV28 and TRBJ1-5, is DVKVTQSSRYLVKRTGEKVFLECVQDMDHENMFWYRQDPGLGLRLIYFSYDVKMKEKGDIPEGYSVSREKKERFSLILESASTNQTSMYLCASSLPTGMKDQPQHFGDGTRLSIL.

Only one count was recorded for this clone. The CDR3 is CASRANGDVYEQYF. The CDR3, as DNA: TGTGCCAGCAGGGCGAACGGGGATGTCTACGAGCAGTACTTC. The rearrangement links TRBV2 to TRBJ2-7; possible D gene TRBD2, 5 bases. Trimming took 6 bases from V and 3 from J, leaving 15 bases between them. The length of the CDR3 is 14 residues. Germline CDR1 is SNHLY and CDR2 is FYNNEI.

Concerning this clone: It is likely a read error, because the conserved phenylalanine at the end of the CDR3 is missing. The DNA is omitted, as the CDR3 cannot be located on it reliably, and the CDR3 follows TCRdb's listing. The V and J genes are TRBV5-6 and TRBJ2-6; TRBD2 is taken as the D call from the table, unchecked against the DNA. The CDR3 spans 10 amino acids, including both terminal residues. Looked up from germline, CDR1 is SGHDT and CDR2 is YYEEEE. The CDR3 region is CASSPLGTSG.

The CDR3 sequence is CAWSVQMNYLHNEQFF. The CDR3 DNA reads TGTGCCTGGAGTGTACAAATGAACTACCTACACAATGAGCAGTTCTTC. The chain links TRBV30 to TRBJ2-1; D unclear. CDR3 length: 16 amino acids. V dropped 0 bases and J dropped 5 bases, with 17 bases sitting between them. CDR1 and CDR2 (germline): GTSNPN, SVGIG (reference sequence).

This clone appeared a few times. The gene calls are TRBV5-1 and TRBJ1-5, with a tentative D call TRBD1 (6 bases). The CDR3 runs to 15 residues. The germline V gene has CDR1 SGHRS and CDR2 YFSETQ. Trimming shortened V by 4 bases and J by 0 bases, and 11 bases separated the two germline ends. The CDR3 nucleotides are TGCGCCAGCAGCGTAGGGACAAATAGCAATCAGCCCCAGCATTTT. Translated: CASSVGTNSNQPQHF.

J is TRBJ2-5 and V is TRBV15, with D tentatively TRBD2 (7 bases). Trimming took 3 bases from V and 12 from J, leaving 14 bases between them. The CDR3 sequence is 12 residues long. CDR1 LNHNV and CDR2 YYDKDF come from the germline V gene (reference sequence). The chain's CDR3 is CATSSEGGVKYF. Written as DNA, the CDR3 is TGTGCCACCAGCAGCGAGGGGGGGGTAAAGTACTTC. The variable domain in full, completed from reference TRBV15 and TRBJ2-5, reads DAMVIQNPRYQVTQFGKPVTLSCSQTLNHNVMYWYQQKSSQAPKLLFHYYDKDFNNEADTPDNFQSRRPNTSFCFLDIRSPGLGDTAMYLCATSSEGGVKYFGPGTRLLVL.

The chain uses TRBV7-3 and TRBJ2-3, with D maybe TRBD1 (5 bases). Trimming pared 3 bases from V and 4 bases from J, leaving 14 bases between. The CDR3 consists of 15 residues. Germline CDR1 and CDR2: SGHTA and FQGTGA. This CDR3 reads CASSLGRNTADTQYF. CDR3 nucleotide sequence: TGTGCCAGCAGCTTGGGGCGAAATACAGCAGATACGCAGTATTTT.

The chain links TRBV5-6 to TRBJ2-7; D gene ambiguous. This CDR3 spans 12 amino acids. The germline V gene encodes CDR1 SGHDT and CDR2 YYEEEE. The V and J ends lost 5 bases and 0 bases respectively, with 6 bases between them. The CDR3 DNA follows: TGTGCCAGCAGTTTTAGCTCCTACGAGCAGTACTTC. Translated, it gives CASSFSSYEQYF.

J is TRBJ1-1 and V is TRBV28; TRBD1 matches at 8 bases. Germline loops: CDR1 MDHEN, CDR2 SYDVKM. With V trimmed by 1 base and J by 7 bases, 8 bases remained unmatched. The CDR3 runs 15 residues. CDR3 in DNA: TGTGCCAGCAGTTTATCTTTGGACAGGGTAGTTGAAGCTTTCTTT. It yields the protein CASSLSLDRVVEAFF.

This clone showed up just a few times. The sample contains more than one DNA sequence encoding this CDR3. The V gene is TRBV30, the J gene TRBJ2-1; the match to TRBD2 covers 8 bases. CDR3 length equals 15 residues. The germline V gene encodes CDR1 GTSNPN and CDR2 SVGIG (reference sequence). Germline trimming cut 0 bases from V and 3 bases from J; bases unmatched to any gene: 4. The CDR3 DNA reads as TGTGCCTGGAGTGTACGCACTAGCGGCTACAATGAGCAGTTCTTC. It translates to CAWSVRTSGYNEQFF.

The genes are TRBV18 and TRBJ1-1; 7 bases agree with TRBD1. Germline CDR1 is KGHSH and CDR2 is LQKENI. With V trimmed by 3 bases and J by 12 bases, 13 bases remained unmatched. The CDR3 spans 14 residues. In nucleotides, the CDR3 is TGTGCCAGCTCACCCTGGGACAGTCCAGAGCTCCCTTTCTTT. It codes for CASSPWDSPELPFF.

The rearrangement links TRBV5-4 to TRBJ2-5; tentatively, D is TRBD1 (7 bases). The V gene's germline CDR1 is SGHNT and CDR2 YYREEE (reference sequence). There are 14 residues in the CDR3. V was trimmed by 3 bases and J by 2 bases, leaving 11 bases between them. The CDR3 nucleotides are TGTGCCAGCAGCTGGGCGGGACAGCAAGAGACCCAGTACTTC. Translation gives CASSWAGQQETQYF.

In this sample, this clone turned up once. The V call is TRBV5-1, the J call TRBJ2-7; TRBD2 matches at 12 bases. This CDR3 is 16 amino acids long. Trimming removed 2 bases from V and 1 base from J; junction bases left unmatched: 4. Germline V CDR1 and CDR2: SGHRS, YFSETQ. The CDR3 DNA reads TGCGCCAGCAGCTTACTAGCGGGGGGAGTTTCCTACGAGCAGTACTTC. The encoded protein is CASSLLAGGVSYEQYF. Combining the CDR3 with reference TRBV5-1 and TRBJ2-7 gives the whole variable domain KAGVTQTPRYLIKTRGQQVTLSCSPISGHRSVSWYQQTPGQGLQFLFEYFSETQRNKGNFPGRFSGRQFSNSRSEMNVSTLELGDSALYLCASSLLAGGVSYEQYFGPGTRLTVT.

The chain combines TRBV7-9 with TRBJ1-2; no reliable D call. Germline V gene sequence: CDR1 SEHNR, CDR2 FQNEAQ (reference sequence). The CDR3 extends over 15 amino acids. The germline V and J ends were trimmed by 2 bases and 3 bases, with 13 bases remaining between them. CDR3 sequence reads: CASSLNGYSDYGYTF. In nucleotides, the CDR3 is TGTGCCAGCAGCTTAAACGGGTACTCGGACTATGGCTACACCTTC.

This chain joins TRBV9 and TRBJ1-5, with D tentatively TRBD1 (6 bases). CDR1 is SGDLS, CDR2 YYNGEE, per germline. V lost 6 bases to trimming and J lost 4 bases, with 17 bases between them. CDR3 length equals 15 residues. The CDR3 here is CASNLGGDKNQPQHF. CDR3 sequence (DNA): TGTGCCAGCAATTTGGGGGGGGACAAAAATCAGCCCCAGCATTTT.

The V gene is TRBV19, the J gene TRBJ1-5, with D tentatively TRBD1 (6 bases). The CDR3 has 16 residues. In germline, CDR1 is LNHDA, CDR2 SQIVND (reference sequence). Deletions cut 6 bases from V and 4 bases from J, with 19 bases between. The CDR3 sequence: CASRAQRGSLNQPQHF. CDR3 sequence (DNA): TGTGCCAGTAGGGCTCAGAGGGGGTCACTGAATCAGCCCCAGCATTTT.

The chain joins TRBV6-5 to TRBJ1-1; D possibly corresponds to TRBD1 (5 bases). The CDR3 has 14 amino acids. Deletions cut 10 bases from V and 3 bases from J, with 18 bases between. Germline V CDR1 and CDR2: MNHEY, SVGAGI. CDR3 sequence (DNA): TGTGCCACCGCCCGCGGGGGAGCTTACACTGAAGCTTTCTTT. Translated: CATARGGAYTEAFF.

The J gene is TRBJ1-4, the V gene TRBV19; TRBD1 might be the D (6 bases). The CDR3 is 14 amino acids. Trimming stripped 3 bases from V and 12 bases from J, with 17 bases between. Germline V lookup: CDR1 LNHDA, CDR2 SQIVND (reference sequence). The CDR3 spells CASSMGDTRRELFF. CDR3 coding DNA: TGTGCCAGTAGTATGGGGGACACCCGAAGAGAACTGTTTTTT.

The chain carries TRBV5-4 and TRBJ2-1; the D gene is possibly TRBD2 (5 bases). The length of the CDR3 is 15 residues. Trimming stripped 4 bases from V and 5 bases from J, with 16 bases between. Germline values: CDR1 SGHNT, CDR2 YYREEE (reference sequence). The CDR3 region is CASSVERGTDNEQFF. The DNA for the CDR3 is TGTGCCAGCAGCGTAGAACGGGGAACCGACAATGAGCAGTTCTTC.

The rearrangement links TRBV2 to TRBJ1-2; a possible D gene is TRBD1 (6 bases). The CDR3 runs 13 residues. The V and J ends lost 5 bases and 8 bases respectively, with 15 bases between them. Germline assignment: CDR1 SNHLY and CDR2 FYNNEI. The CDR3 sequence is CASSLDRKRGYTF. Here the CDR3 DNA reads TGTGCCAGCAGTCTAGACAGGAAGAGAGGCTACACCTTC.

This clone is deemed medium-sized. The chain combines TRBV6-4 with TRBJ2-3; 9 bases align to TRBD2. The V and J ends lost 0 bases and 4 bases, in that order; junction bases with no gene match: 2. This CDR3 has 15 amino acids. Per germline, CDR1 MRHNA and CDR2 SNTAGT. CDR3 amino acids: CASSDSAGGPDTQYF. The CDR3 DNA follows: TGTGCCAGCAGTGACTCGGCGGGAGGGCCAGATACGCAGTATTTT.